Each of the 24 T cell receptor beta chains below was sequenced from the same sample in a study of blood T cell repertoires in COVID-19 (dated by TCRdb to 2020 to 2021). The library was made by the immunoSEQ multiplex PCR assay. TCRdb limited this immuneACCESS table to in-frame rearrangements with V and J called. A share of clones is missing; checked studies link under half to unresolved V genes, and the rest is unexplained. The sample table contains 250,000 to 350,000 clones; only one count was recorded for more than 70% of them. Jointly, the top ten make up 1.6% of the sample. What was sequenced was peripheral blood. Every receptor here comes from a woman aged 45-65 years with acute or convalescent COVID-19.

The genes are TRBV7-2 and TRBJ1-4; perhaps TRBD1 as D (5 bases). Trimming removed 5 bases from V and 6 bases from J, with 13 bases in between. The CDR3 contains 14 residues. CDR1 SGHTA and CDR2 FQGNSA come from the germline V gene. CDR3 nucleotide sequence: TGTGCCAGCAGCCGGACGACAGCCCATGAAAAACTGTTTTTT. Its protein is CASSRTTAHEKLFF.

This chain uses TRBV7-8 with TRBJ2-2; 9 nucleotides agree with TRBD2. The CDR3 covers 18 residues. Germline CDR1 SGHVS, CDR2 FQNEAQ. V was pared by 2 bases and J by 3 bases, with 10 bases of the junction left unmatched. CDR3 region: CASSLPVPSGTYTGELFF. The CDR3 DNA is TGTGCCAGCAGCTTACCGGTCCCTAGCGGGACGTACACCGGGGAGCTGTTTTTT.

V is TRBV18 and J is TRBJ2-7, with 12 bases aligning to TRBD1. CDR3 length equals 16 residues. The germline gives CDR1 KGHSH, CDR2 LQKENI. V lost 0 bases and J lost 3; bases outside the gene matches: 3. In DNA, the CDR3 is TGTGCCAGCTCACCACCCGGGACAGGGGGCTTCTACGAGCAGTACTTC. Its protein product is CASSPPGTGGFYEQYF.

The chain joins TRBV5-4 to TRBJ2-2; 13 bases are a match to TRBD2. Germline V gene sequence: CDR1 SGHNT, CDR2 YYREEE (reference sequence). The J segment lost 1 base and the V segment lost 4 bases, leaving 4 bases of the junction unmatched. This CDR3 is built from 17 residues. CDR3 nucleotides: TGTGCCAGCAGCGTACGGACTAGCGGGAGGAACACCGGGGAGCTGTTTTTT. It is translated as CASSVRTSGRNTGELFF. The variable domain in full, completed from reference TRBV5-4 and TRBJ2-2, reads ETGVTQSPTHLIKTRGQQVTLRCSSQSGHNTVSWYQQALGQGPQFIFQYYREEENGRGNFPPRFSGLQFPNYSSELNVNALELDDSALYLCASSVRTSGRNTGELFFGEGSRLTVL.

The chain employs TRBV12-3 or TRBV12-4 and TRBJ2-7; D uncertain. The V and J ends lost 3 bases and 3 bases respectively, with 9 bases between them. The CDR3 sequence is 13 residues long. CDR3 residues: CASSFGSNYEQYF. The CDR3 DNA reads as TGTGCCAGCAGTTTTGGCAGTAACTACGAGCAGTACTTC.

This clone was seen just once. The V and J genes are TRBV30 and TRBJ1-2; 8 positions agree with TRBD1. Germline CDR1 and CDR2: GTSNPN and SVGIG (reference sequence). V trimming: 0 bases; J trimming: 8 bases; junction bases outside the gene matches: 8. The CDR3 contains 14 residues. The CDR3, as DNA: TGTGCCTGGAGTGTACCCGGACAGGGTGTGGGCTACACCTTC. It specifies CAWSVPGQGVGYTF.

This clone was counted a single time. DNA of the CDR3: TGTGCCAGCAGCCCCGGACAGGGAGGGTACAATGAGCAGTTCTTC. This encodes CASSPGQGGYNEQFF. This chain connects TRBV11-2 to TRBJ2-1; TRBD1 is a possible D gene (8 bases). CDR3 length: 15 residues. Trimming removed 5 bases at V and 4 bases at J, with 15 bases between. Germline V lookup: CDR1 SGHAT, CDR2 FQNNGV.

V is TRBV19 and J is TRBJ1-5; TRBD1 matches 9 bases. Germline assignment: CDR1 LNHDA and CDR2 SQIVND (reference sequence). The V gene end was trimmed by 3 bases and the J gene end by 5 bases; junction bases not matched to a gene: 2. The CDR3 totals 14 residues. The CDR3 DNA sequence: TGTGCCAGTAGTATCGGACAGGGGTATCAGCCCCAGCATTTT. Translation gives CASSIGQGYQPQHF.

The chain couples TRBV2 to TRBJ2-5; D might be TRBD1 (5 bases). Germline V CDR1 and CDR2: SNHLY, FYNNEI. CDR3 size: 14 residues. V was shortened by 2 bases and J by 7 bases, with 14 bases between the two germline ends. DNA for the CDR3: TGTGCCAGCAGTGAATGGACAAATTCTCCGACCCAGTACTTC. Its protein is CASSEWTNSPTQYF.

The genes are TRBV4-1 and TRBJ2-3, with 7 bases that match TRBD1. After removal of 2 bases from V and 5 bases from J, the junction contained 7 bases not matched to a gene. The CDR3 has 15 residues. CDR1 and CDR2 (germline): MGHRA, YSYEKL. CDR3 region: CASSQREGGLDTQYF. Written as DNA, the CDR3 is TGCGCCAGCAGCCAACGCGAAGGGGGCCTAGATACGCAGTATTTT.

The chain is built from TRBV9 and TRBJ2-7, with 12 positions matching TRBD2. The V and J ends lost 0 bases and 0 bases, in that order; junction bases with no gene match: 4. The CDR3 consists of 17 residues. Germline V gene sequence: CDR1 SGDLS, CDR2 YYNGEE. Here the CDR3 DNA reads TGTGCCAGCAGCGTAGGCGGGACTAGCGGGTTCTCCTACGAGCAGTACTTC. As protein: CASSVGGTSGFSYEQYF.

This chain connects TRBV25-1 to TRBJ1-4, with TRBD1 matching over 8 bases. CDR3 length: 15 residues. Germline CDR1 MGHDK, CDR2 SYGVNS. Trimming removed 5 bases from V and 7 bases from J; junction bases left unmatched: 9. CDR3 sequence (DNA): TGTGCCAGCAGTCCCGGGACAGGAGGGGGTGAAAAACTGTTTTTT. Translated: CASSPGTGGGEKLFF. Complete variable domain (other parts from reference TRBV25-1 and TRBJ1-4): EADIYQTPRYLVIGTGKKITLECSQTMGHDKMYWYQQDPGMELHLIHYSYGVNSTEKGDLSSESTVSRIRTEHFPLTLESARPSHTSQYLCASSPGTGGGEKLFFGSGTQLSVL.

Only a few counts were recorded for this clone. This chain joins TRBV5-1 and TRBJ2-7; D is possibly TRBD2 (6 bases). Between the trimmed V and J ends, which lost 1 base and 6 bases, there was a span of 14 bases. Germline lookup yields CDR1 SGHRS and CDR2 YFSETQ. CDR3 size: 14 residues. CDR3 residues: CASSLRLGGSEQYF. The CDR3 DNA is TGCGCCAGCAGCTTGCGCCTGGGGGGATCCGAGCAGTACTTC.

This clone was seen a few times. The chain combines TRBV14 with TRBJ1-2; the D is unclear. V was pared by 4 bases and J by 6 bases, with 15 bases between. This CDR3 comprises 14 residues. Germline loops: CDR1 SGHDN, CDR2 FVKESK. In DNA form, the CDR3 reads TGTGCCAGCAGCCCATCGGTAGCGTCGGATGGCTACACCTTC. Translating gives CASSPSVASDGYTF.

The rearrangement uses TRBV4-3 and TRBJ1-5; 9 positions match TRBD1. This CDR3 spans 15 amino acids. V shed 4 bases, J shed 8 bases, and the junction held 9 bases outside the gene matches. Germline CDR1 reads LGHNA; CDR2 reads YSLEER. CDR3 DNA sequence: TGCGCCAGCAGCCTAGACAGGGGGATCAGTAAGCCCCAGCATTTT. This sequence encodes CASSLDRGISKPQHF.

The chain uses TRBV5-1 and TRBJ2-1, with 8 bases that match TRBD1. Germline trimming cut 4 bases from V and 7 bases from J; bases unmatched to any gene: 13. CDR1 and CDR2 from the germline V gene are SGHRS and YFSETQ. CDR3 length: 16 amino acids. CDR3 in amino acids: CASSGQQGVYPNEQFF. CDR3 nucleotide sequence: TGCGCCAGCAGCGGGCAACAGGGGGTCTACCCGAATGAGCAGTTCTTC.

This CDR3 is CASSDSWQDRRYEQYF. The CDR3 bases are TGTGCCAGCAGTGATTCGTGGCAGGACAGGAGATACGAGCAGTACTTC. The chain couples TRBV2 to TRBJ2-7; 7 nucleotides agree with TRBD1. Losses at the gene ends were 3 bases for V and 4 bases for J; bases not matched to a gene: 12. CDR3 length: 16 residues. Looked up from germline, CDR1 is SNHLY and CDR2 is FYNNEI.

The chain combines TRBV27 with TRBJ2-7; TRBD2 aligns across 7 bases. Germline CDR1 MNHEY, CDR2 SMNVEV (reference sequence). This CDR3 region has 16 residues. Trimming at V came to 2 bases and at J to 4 bases, leaving 11 bases not matched to a gene. The CDR3 region is CASSLTIGSGNYEQYF. The CDR3 bases are TGTGCCAGCAGTTTAACCATCGGCAGCGGGAATTACGAGCAGTACTTC.

The chain recombines TRBV6-4 with TRBJ1-1, with 7 bases identical to TRBD1. This CDR3 has 14 residues. CDR1 and CDR2 from the germline V gene are MRHNA and SNTAGT. Trimming removed 6 bases from V and 1 base from J; junction bases left unmatched: 5. This CDR3 is CASRPDRANTEAFF. The CDR3 region has the DNA TGTGCCAGCAGACCCGACAGGGCGAACACTGAAGCTTTCTTT.

The CDR3 DNA is TGCGCCAGCAGCTTGTCGACTAGCGGGAGTGCAGATACGCAGTATTTT. Translated: CASSLSTSGSADTQYF. This sequence joins TRBV5-1 and TRBJ2-3; the match to TRBD2 covers 12 bases. Germline V gives CDR1 SGHRS, CDR2 YFSETQ. The CDR3 contains 16 residues. With 1 base clipped from V and 4 bases from J, the junction kept 4 bases outside the gene matches.

The genes are TRBV7-6 and TRBJ2-1; 7 bases match TRBD2. Trimming took 4 bases from V and 7 from J; bases not matched to a gene: 10. CDR3 length: 15 residues. Germline V gene lookup returns CDR1 SGHVS and CDR2 FNYEAQ. As DNA, the CDR3 is TGTGCCAGCAGCTCTACCGGGACTACGGATAATGAGCAGTTCTTC. This codes for CASSSTGTTDNEQFF.

The CDR3 protein is CASSFLPGQGIETQYF. CDR3 nucleotide sequence: TGTGCCAGCAGCTTCCTACCGGGACAGGGGATCGAGACCCAGTACTTC. The chain couples TRBV7-8 to TRBJ2-5; TRBD1 matches 10 bases. The length of the CDR3 is 16 residues. The V segment lost 3 bases and the J segment 5 bases; nucleotides outside the gene matches: 9. CDR1 is SGHVS and CDR2 is FQNEAQ in the germline V gene.

This clone appeared a single time. V is TRBV11-3 and J is TRBJ2-1; D remains unclear. V was trimmed by 2 bases and J by 5 bases, leaving 7 bases between them. Germline CDR1 is SGHNT and CDR2 is YENEEA. The CDR3 is 13 residues long. CDR3 loop: CASSLSQHNEQFF. The CDR3 DNA is TGTGCCAGCAGCTTAAGCCAACACAATGAGCAGTTCTTC.

V and J are TRBV27 and TRBJ2-7, with TRBD2 matching over 8 bases. The CDR3 has 16 amino acids. J was trimmed by 1 base and V by 10 bases; bases with no gene match: 15. Germline V gene sequence: CDR1 MNHEY, CDR2 SMNVEV (reference sequence). The CDR3 DNA is TGTGCCACCTCATCAAAGGTTAGCGGGAAATCCTACGAGCAGTACTTC. It codes for CATSSKVSGKSYEQYF.